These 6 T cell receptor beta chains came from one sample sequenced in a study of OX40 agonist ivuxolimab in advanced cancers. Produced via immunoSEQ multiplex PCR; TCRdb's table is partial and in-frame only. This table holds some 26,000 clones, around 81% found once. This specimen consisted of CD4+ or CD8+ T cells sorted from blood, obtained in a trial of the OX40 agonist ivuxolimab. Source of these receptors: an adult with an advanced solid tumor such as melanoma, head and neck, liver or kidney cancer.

CDR3 in DNA: TGTGCCACCAGCAGATCAGGACAGTCCTACGAGCAGTACTTC. Amino acid sequence: CATSRSGQSYEQYF. The chain recombines TRBV15 with TRBJ2-7; the D gene is possibly TRBD1 (6 bases). Germline-derived CDR1 and CDR2 are LNHNV and YYDKDF (reference sequence). The CDR3 is made up of 14 amino acids. V was clipped by 2 bases and J by 1 base, with 9 bases between them. The full variable domain, with the rest looked up from reference TRBV15 and TRBJ2-7, is DAMVIQNPRYQVTQFGKPVTLSCSQTLNHNVMYWYQQKSSQAPKLLFHYYDKDFNNEADTPDNFQSRRPNTSFCFLDIRSPGLGDTAMYLCATSRSGQSYEQYFGPGTRLTVT.

For the CDR3, the DNA is TGTGCCAGCGCCAAGCCCAACTCGGCCGGGGAGCTGTTTTTT. Its protein is CASAKPNSAGELFF. The chain couples TRBV7-9 to TRBJ2-2, with unresolved D. This CDR3 contains 14 residues. Germline V CDR1 and CDR2: SEHNR, FQNEAQ (reference sequence). V was trimmed by 8 bases and J by 6 bases, leaving 16 bases between them.

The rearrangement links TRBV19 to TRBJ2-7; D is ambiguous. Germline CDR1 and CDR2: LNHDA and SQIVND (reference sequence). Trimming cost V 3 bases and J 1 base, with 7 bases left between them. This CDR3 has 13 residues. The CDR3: CASSIPRSYEQYF. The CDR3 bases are TGTGCCAGTAGTATTCCCAGGTCCTACGAGCAGTACTTC.

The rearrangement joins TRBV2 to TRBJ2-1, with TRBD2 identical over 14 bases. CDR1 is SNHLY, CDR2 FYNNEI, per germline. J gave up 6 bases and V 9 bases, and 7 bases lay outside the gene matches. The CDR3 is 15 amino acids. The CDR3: CARGTSGGDFNEQFF. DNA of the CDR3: TGTGCCAGAGGGACTAGCGGGGGCGATTTCAATGAGCAGTTCTTC.

DNA for the CDR3: TGTGCCAGTAAGGGGGCTAGCGCCCGTCAGGATACGCAGTATTTT. Its protein product is CASKGASARQDTQYF. This chain links TRBV2 with TRBJ2-3, with a possible D match to TRBD1 (7 bases). Germline CDR1 is SNHLY and CDR2 is FYNNEI. Between the trimmed V and J ends, which lost 9 bases and 6 bases, there was a span of 22 bases. The CDR3 sequence is 15 residues long.

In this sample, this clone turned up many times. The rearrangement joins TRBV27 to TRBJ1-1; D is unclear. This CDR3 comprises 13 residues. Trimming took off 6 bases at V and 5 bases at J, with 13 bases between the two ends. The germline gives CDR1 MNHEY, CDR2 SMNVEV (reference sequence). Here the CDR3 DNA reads TGTGCCAGCAGCCCCGGGCTGGGAACTGAAGCTTTCTTT. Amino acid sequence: CASSPGLGTEAFF.